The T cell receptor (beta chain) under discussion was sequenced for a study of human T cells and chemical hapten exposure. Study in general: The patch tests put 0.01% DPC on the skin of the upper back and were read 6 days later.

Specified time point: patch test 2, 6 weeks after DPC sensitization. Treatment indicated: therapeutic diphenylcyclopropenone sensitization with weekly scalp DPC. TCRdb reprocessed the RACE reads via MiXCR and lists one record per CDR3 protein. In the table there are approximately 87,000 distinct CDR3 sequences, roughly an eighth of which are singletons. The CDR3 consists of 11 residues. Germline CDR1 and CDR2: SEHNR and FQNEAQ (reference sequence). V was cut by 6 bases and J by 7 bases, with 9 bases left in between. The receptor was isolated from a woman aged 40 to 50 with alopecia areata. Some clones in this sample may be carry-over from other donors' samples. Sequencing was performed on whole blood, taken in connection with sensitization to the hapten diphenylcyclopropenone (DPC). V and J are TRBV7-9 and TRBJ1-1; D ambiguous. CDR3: CASRKEFEAFF. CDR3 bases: TGTGCCAGCAGGAAAGAGTTTGAAGCTTTCTTT. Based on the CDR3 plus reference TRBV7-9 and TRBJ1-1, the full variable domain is DTGVSQNPRHKITKRGQNVTFRCDPISEHNRLYWYRQTLGQGPEFLTYFQNEAQLEKSRLLSDRFSAERPKGSFSTLEIQRTEQGDSAMYLCASRKEFEAFFGQGTRLTVV.